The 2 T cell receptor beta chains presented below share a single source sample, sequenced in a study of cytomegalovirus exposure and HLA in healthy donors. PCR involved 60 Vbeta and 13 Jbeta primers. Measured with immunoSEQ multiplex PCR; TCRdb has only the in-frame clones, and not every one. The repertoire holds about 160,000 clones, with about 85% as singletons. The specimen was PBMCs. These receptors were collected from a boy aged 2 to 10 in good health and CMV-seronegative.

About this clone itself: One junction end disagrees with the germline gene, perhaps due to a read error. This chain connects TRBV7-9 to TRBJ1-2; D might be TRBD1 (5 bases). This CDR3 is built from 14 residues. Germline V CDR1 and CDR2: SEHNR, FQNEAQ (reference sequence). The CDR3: CSSSSPGLYYGYTF. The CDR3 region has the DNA TGTTCCAGCAGCTCTCCGGGACTGTACTATGGCTACACCTTC. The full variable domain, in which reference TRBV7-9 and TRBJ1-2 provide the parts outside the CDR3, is DTGVSQNPRHKITKRGQNVTFRCDPISEHNRLYWYRQTLGQGPEFLTYFQNEAQLEKSRLLSDRFSAERPKGSFSTLEIQRTEQGDSAMYLCSSSSPGLYYGYTFGSGTRLTVV.

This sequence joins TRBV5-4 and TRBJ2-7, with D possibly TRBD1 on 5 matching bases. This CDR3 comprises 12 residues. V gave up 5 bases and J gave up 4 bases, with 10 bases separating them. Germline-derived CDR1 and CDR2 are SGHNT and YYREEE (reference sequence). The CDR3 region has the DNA TGTGCCAGCAGTCAGGACACTTACGAGCAGTACTTC. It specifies CASSQDTYEQYF.